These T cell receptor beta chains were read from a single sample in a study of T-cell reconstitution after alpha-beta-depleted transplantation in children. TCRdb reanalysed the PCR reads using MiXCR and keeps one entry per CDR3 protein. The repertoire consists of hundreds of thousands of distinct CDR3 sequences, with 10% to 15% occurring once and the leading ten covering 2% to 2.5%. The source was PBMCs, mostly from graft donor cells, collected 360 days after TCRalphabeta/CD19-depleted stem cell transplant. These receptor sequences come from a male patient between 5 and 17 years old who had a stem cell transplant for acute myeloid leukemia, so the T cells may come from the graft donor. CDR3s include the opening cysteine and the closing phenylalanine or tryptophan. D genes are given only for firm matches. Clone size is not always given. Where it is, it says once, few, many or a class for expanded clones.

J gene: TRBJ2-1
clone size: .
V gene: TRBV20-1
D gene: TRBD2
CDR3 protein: CSASSTGTSGRAPFLNEQFF
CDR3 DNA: TGCAGTGCTAGTTCTACTGGGACTAGCGGGAGGGCCCCCTTCTTGAATGAGCAGTTCTTC

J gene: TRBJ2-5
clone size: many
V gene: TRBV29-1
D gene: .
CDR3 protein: CSARDTLQETQYF
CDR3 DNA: TGCAGCGCCCGGGACACCCTCCAAGAGACCCAGTACTTC

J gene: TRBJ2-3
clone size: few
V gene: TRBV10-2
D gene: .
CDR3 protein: CASSEPLGVTDTQYF
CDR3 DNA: TGCGCCAGCAGTGAGCCCTTGGGGGTAACAGATACGCAGTATTTT

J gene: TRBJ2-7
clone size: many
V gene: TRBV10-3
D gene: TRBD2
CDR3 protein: CAIRTGLAGDEQYF
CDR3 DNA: TGTGCCATCAGGACGGGACTAGCGGGAGACGAGCAGTACTTC

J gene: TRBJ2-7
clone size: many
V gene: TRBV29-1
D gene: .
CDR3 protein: CSVYPTGKTGPYEQYF
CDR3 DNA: TGCAGCGTTTACCCTACGGGAAAGACAGGTCCCTACGAGCAGTACTTC

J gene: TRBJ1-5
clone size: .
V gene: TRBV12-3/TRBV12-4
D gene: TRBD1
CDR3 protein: CASSLPDRASHQPQHF
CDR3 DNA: TGTGCCAGCAGTTTACCCGACAGGGCGTCCCATCAGCCCCAGCATTTT

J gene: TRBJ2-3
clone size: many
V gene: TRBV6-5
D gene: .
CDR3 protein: CASSYLAGISTDTQYF
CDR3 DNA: TGTGCCAGCAGTTATCTGGCGGGAATTAGCACAGATACGCAGTATTTT

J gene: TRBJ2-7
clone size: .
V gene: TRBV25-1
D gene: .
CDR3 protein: CASSDVSWSSYEQYF
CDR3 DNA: TGTGCCAGCAGTGATGTCTCTTGGAGCTCCTACGAGCAGTACTTC

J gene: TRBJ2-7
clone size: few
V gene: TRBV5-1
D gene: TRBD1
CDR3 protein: CASSFRDRATARAYEQYF
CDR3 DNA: TGCGCCAGCAGCTTCCGCGACAGGGCCACCGCTCGCGCCTACGAGCAGTACTTC

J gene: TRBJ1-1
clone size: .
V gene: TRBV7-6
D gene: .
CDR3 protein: CASSLLPGWTEAFF
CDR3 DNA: TGTGCCAGCAGCTTATTACCCGGGTGGACTGAAGCTTTCTTT

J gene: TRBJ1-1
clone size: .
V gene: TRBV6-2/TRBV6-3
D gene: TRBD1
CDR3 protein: CASRDRGRGNTEAFF
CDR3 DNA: TGTGCCAGCCGGGACAGGGGGCGCGGGAACACTGAAGCTTTCTTT

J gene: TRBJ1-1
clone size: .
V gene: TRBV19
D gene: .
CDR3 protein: CASSNGVSPHTEAFF
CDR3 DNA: TGTGCCAGTAGCAATGGGGTCAGCCCGCACACTGAAGCTTTCTTT

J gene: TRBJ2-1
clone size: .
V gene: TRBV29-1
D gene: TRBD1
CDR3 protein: CSATGQGQGATSEQFF
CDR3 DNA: TGCAGCGCCACAGGGCAGGGACAGGGGGCAACGAGTGAGCAGTTCTTC